Each of the 30 T cell receptor beta chains below was sequenced from the same sample in a study of CD8+CD57+ T cells in acquired aplastic anemia. Investigators profiled TCR beta VDJ and CDR3 from genomic DNA template. In TCRdb, the reads were re-called with MiXCR into one record per CDR3 protein. Of roughly 160,000 distinct CDR3 sequences in the sample, 71% were seen once. Patients chosen for sequencing had CD8+CD57+ cells that had expanded, as shown by flow cytometry. What was sequenced was sorted CD4+, CD8+, or CD8+CD57+ T cells (not recorded which) from PBMCs. The receptors derive from a human donor with aplastic anemia.

Many counts were recorded for this clonotype. The chain carries TRBV6-4 and TRBJ2-1; 9 bases are shared with TRBD2. Germline assignment: CDR1 MRHNA and CDR2 SNTAGT. The CDR3 contains 15 residues. The J segment lost 6 bases and the V segment lost 5 bases, leaving 8 bases of the junction unmatched. This chain's CDR3 is CASSLSGGQSNEQFF. CDR3 DNA sequence: TGTGCCAGCAGTCTAAGCGGGGGGCAGAGCAATGAGCAGTTCTTC.

The chain joins TRBV7-4 to TRBJ1-2, with 8 bases fitting TRBD1. The CDR3 loop spans 13 amino acids. V lost 7 bases and J lost 6; bases outside the gene matches: 7. The germline CDR1 and CDR2 sequences are SGHVT and SQSDAQ. In nucleotides, the CDR3 is TGTGCCAGCATCCTCTCCAGGGGGCATGGCTACACCTTC. This translates into CASILSRGHGYTF.

A remark on this clonotype: Germline and junction disagree at one end, which may indicate a read error. The chain employs TRBV15 and TRBJ1-1; perhaps TRBD1 as D (6 bases). In germline, CDR1 is LNHNV, CDR2 YYDKDF (reference sequence). CDR3 length: 15 amino acids. This chain's CDR3 is CAASRGERGDTEAFF. CDR3 sequence (DNA): TGTGCCGCCAGCAGAGGGGAGAGGGGGGACACTGAAGCTTTCTTT.

This chain connects TRBV5-1 to TRBJ2-7, with unresolved D. The CDR3 runs to 13 residues. Germline V gene lookup returns CDR1 SGHRS and CDR2 YFSETQ. V gave up 0 bases and J gave up 12 bases, with 16 bases separating them. CDR3 sequence: CASSLDAATGWYF. The CDR3 DNA sequence: TGCGCCAGCAGCTTGGATGCGGCCACCGGGTGGTACTTC.

Only a few counts were recorded for this clonotype. The V and J genes are TRBV24-1 and TRBJ2-3; TRBD1 aligns across 10 bases. Germline V gene sequence: CDR1 KGHDR, CDR2 SFDVKD. This CDR3 comprises 16 residues. J lost 11 bases, V lost 4 bases, and 14 bases had no gene match. The CDR3, as DNA: TGTGCCACCAGTGACTACGACAGGGGGCGAAACAATGAGCAGTATTTT. This translates into CATSDYDRGRNNEQYF.

V usage is TRBV24-1 and J usage is TRBJ2-3, with D maybe TRBD2 (5 bases). The V gene's germline CDR1 is KGHDR and CDR2 SFDVKD. Trimming cost V 3 bases and J 6 bases, with 15 bases left between them. The CDR3 has 15 amino acids. CDR3 in DNA: TGTGCCACCAGTGATATGCTAGCTGGGCTGGATACGCAGTATTTT. Encoded protein: CATSDMLAGLDTQYF.

The V gene is TRBV7-3, the J gene TRBJ2-1, with 7 nucleotides matching TRBD2. Germline CDR1 SGHTA, CDR2 FQGTGA. This CDR3 region has 13 residues. The V and J ends lost 8 bases and 4 bases, in that order; junction bases with no gene match: 5. CDR3 in DNA: TGTGCCAGCGGAGTCGGGGGGTACAATGAGCAGTTCTTC. Encoded protein: CASGVGGYNEQFF.

DNA of the CDR3: TGTGCCACCAGTGATTTTTCCGCGGGCCAAGAGACCCAGTACTTC. Its protein product is CATSDFSAGQETQYF. This chain joins TRBV24-1 and TRBJ2-5; the D gene is possibly TRBD2 (5 bases). The CDR3 runs to 15 residues. The V and J ends lost 1 base and 1 base respectively, with 9 bases between them. Germline loops: CDR1 KGHDR, CDR2 SFDVKD.

This clonotype was seen a handful of times. V usage is TRBV7-9 and J usage is TRBJ1-1, with no clear D. V dropped 3 bases and J dropped 2 bases, with 7 bases sitting between them. Germline assignment: CDR1 SEHNR and CDR2 FQNEAQ (reference sequence). The CDR3 is 13 amino acids. CDR3 sequence: CASSLTENTEAFF. The CDR3 DNA sequence: TGTGCCAGCAGCTTGACCGAAAACACTGAAGCTTTCTTT.

This sequence joins TRBV10-3 and TRBJ2-1; the match to TRBD1 covers 7 bases. With 6 bases clipped from V and 7 bases from J, the junction kept 6 bases outside the gene matches. CDR1 and CDR2 from the germline V gene are ENHRY and SYGVKD. CDR3 size: 13 residues. The CDR3 nucleotides are TGTGCCATCAGCGAGGGACAGATTAATGAGCAGTTCTTC. It is translated as CAISEGQINEQFF.

Worth noting for this clonotype: It may be a read error: a sequence one base away is much more abundant. CDR3 residues: CASSEGPGDTGELSF. The CDR3 DNA follows: TGTGCCAGCAGTGAAGGTCCGGGAGACACCGGGGAGCTGTCTTTT. The chain joins TRBV6-4 to TRBJ2-2; D possibly corresponds to TRBD2 (6 bases). Germline-derived CDR1 and CDR2 are MRHNA and SNTAGT. This CDR3 is built from 15 residues.

This clonotype was counted only a few times. The V and J genes are TRBV10-3 and TRBJ1-3; 8 positions agree with TRBD1. The junction had 5 bases not matched to a gene; V was cut back by 6 bases and J by 4 bases. Germline assignment: CDR1 ENHRY and CDR2 SYGVKD. The CDR3 consists of 14 residues. The CDR3 DNA sequence: TGTGCCATCAGCGGACAGGGAGGCGGAAACACCATATATTTT. Translating gives CAISGQGGGNTIYF.

As for this clonotype: In this CDR3 the conserved last residue, phenylalanine or tryptophan, is missing, so a read error is likely. The gene calls are TRBV20-1 and TRBJ2-1; 12 nucleotides match TRBD2. V shed 8 bases, J shed 5 bases, and the junction held 10 bases outside the gene matches. Germline CDR1 is DFQATT and CDR2 is SNEGSKA (reference sequence). CDR3 length equals 15 residues. Written as DNA, the CDR3 is TGCAGTTTTCCCCGACTAGCGGGGGACCACAATGAGCAGTTCTCC. It specifies CSFPRLAGDHNEQFS.

This clonotype was picked up many times. The J gene is TRBJ2-5, the V gene TRBV6-4, with 7 nucleotides matching TRBD2. There are 15 residues in the CDR3. The V gene's germline CDR1 is MRHNA and CDR2 SNTAGT. Losses at the gene ends were 6 bases for V and 1 base for J; bases not matched to a gene: 8. The CDR3 loop is CASSPRDYPQETQYF. In DNA, the CDR3 is TGTGCCAGCAGCCCCCGGGACTACCCCCAAGAGACCCAGTACTTC.

The chain couples TRBV7-8 to TRBJ2-2, with D perhaps being TRBD1 or TRBD2 (6 bases each). The CDR3 extends over 16 amino acids. V lost 7 bases to trimming and J lost 0 bases, with 15 bases between them. Germline V gene data show CDR1 as SGHVS and CDR2 as FQNEAQ. The CDR3 region is CASNIGGLANTGELFF. The CDR3 DNA follows: TGTGCCAGCAATATAGGGGGGCTAGCGAACACCGGGGAGCTGTTTTTT.

This chain connects TRBV9 to TRBJ1-5; tentatively, D is TRBD1 (5 bases). V lost 0 bases, J lost 7 bases, and 11 bases lay in between. The germline gives CDR1 SGDLS, CDR2 YYNGEE. The CDR3 is 14 residues long. As DNA, the CDR3 is TGTGCCAGCAGCGTAGGGGGCGGATTGCAGCCCCAGCATTTT. Amino acid sequence: CASSVGGGLQPQHF.

This chain joins TRBV19 and TRBJ2-2, with D tentatively TRBD1 (5 bases). V dropped 5 bases and J dropped 0 bases, with 13 bases sitting between them. Germline assignment: CDR1 LNHDA and CDR2 SQIVND (reference sequence). This CDR3 contains 16 residues. The CDR3 sequence is CASSSPTGANTGELFF. The CDR3 bases are TGTGCCAGTAGTTCCCCCACAGGAGCGAACACCGGGGAGCTGTTTTTT.

This CDR3 reads CASSPIGTGVYEQYF. CDR3 bases: TGTGCCAGCAGCCCCATCGGAACGGGGGTCTACGAGCAGTACTTC. The rearrangement uses TRBV7-3 and TRBJ2-7; tentative D call: TRBD2 (6 bases). This CDR3 has 15 residues. Germline assignment: CDR1 SGHTA and CDR2 FQGTGA. Trimming cost V 5 bases and J 3 bases, with 17 bases left between them. Full variable domain (rest looked up from reference TRBV7-3 and TRBJ2-7): GAGVSQTPSNKVTEKGKYVELRCDPISGHTALYWYRQSLGQGPEFLIYFQGTGAADDSGLPNDRFFAVRPEGSVSTLKIQRTERGDSAVYLCASSPIGTGVYEQYFGPGTRLTVT.

This clonotype was detected only a few times. The chain has TRBV7-3 and TRBJ1-2; D is perhaps TRBD1 (5 bases). V was clipped by 1 base and J by 7 bases, with 13 bases between them. The germline gives CDR1 SGHTA, CDR2 FQGTGA. The length of the CDR3 is 14 residues. DNA for the CDR3: TGTGCCAGCAGCTTAAGTCAGGCAGGGAGTGGCTACACCTTC. This encodes CASSLSQAGSGYTF. The full variable domain, its missing parts supplied by reference TRBV7-3 and TRBJ1-2, is GAGVSQTPSNKVTEKGKYVELRCDPISGHTALYWYRQSLGQGPEFLIYFQGTGAADDSGLPNDRFFAVRPEGSVSTLKIQRTERGDSAVYLCASSLSQAGSGYTFGSGTRLTVV.

The genes are TRBV7-2 and TRBJ2-5; no firm D call. Germline lookup yields CDR1 SGHTA and CDR2 FQGNSA. Trimming left V 6 bases short and J 5 bases short, with 16 bases between. The length of the CDR3 is 14 residues. The CDR3 region is CASRPQFGPETQYF. CDR3 bases: TGTGCCAGCAGGCCGCAGTTTGGGCCCGAGACCCAGTACTTC.

This clonotype appeared a single time. The chain recombines TRBV7-9 with TRBJ1-6; D unclear. The CDR3 is 14 residues long. V was clipped by 3 bases and J by 9 bases, with 12 bases between them. Germline V gene lookup returns CDR1 SEHNR and CDR2 FQNEAQ (reference sequence). CDR3 residues: CASSLEGESSPLHF. CDR3 coding DNA: TGTGCCAGCAGCTTGGAGGGAGAAAGTTCACCCCTCCACTTT.

This rearrangement joins TRBV9 to TRBJ1-5, with D possibly being TRBD1 (5 bases). The CDR3 length is 13 residues. Germline-derived CDR1 and CDR2 are SGDLS and YYNGEE. Trimming took off 7 bases at V and 0 bases at J, with 8 bases between the two ends. The DNA of the CDR3 is TGTGCCAGCGGGGGGGTTAGCAATCAGCCCCAGCATTTT. It is translated as CASGGVSNQPQHF.

This chain uses TRBV25-1 with TRBJ2-7; D is undetermined. The V end lost 0 bases, the J end lost 5 bases, and 20 bases lay between the germline ends. CDR1 and CDR2 (germline): MGHDK, SYGVNS. The CDR3 length is 17 residues. The CDR3 region has the DNA TGTGCCAGCAGTGAATACGGGCGCGGCCCAAGAGGCGACGAGCAGTACTTC. Protein product: CASSEYGRGPRGDEQYF.

The J gene is TRBJ2-5, the V gene TRBV6-4; D gene unclear. Per germline, CDR1 MRHNA and CDR2 SNTAGT. Trimming took off 3 bases at V and 9 bases at J, with 17 bases between the two ends. The CDR3 sequence is 14 residues long. The CDR3 region is CASSELPENQPQYF. The CDR3 DNA reads TGTGCCAGCAGTGAATTGCCCGAAAATCAGCCCCAGTACTTC.

This clonotype was detected only a few times. This rearrangement joins TRBV20-1 to TRBJ2-7; 8 bases are shared with TRBD1. J was trimmed by 2 bases and V by 0 bases; bases with no gene match: 6. Germline-derived CDR1 and CDR2 are DFQATT and SNEGSKA (reference sequence). The CDR3 totals 15 residues. The CDR3 bases are TGCAGTGCTAGAGATCCCGGACAGGGAACCTACGAGCAGTACTTC. Its translation: CSARDPGQGTYEQYF.

This clonotype was seen at least ten times. CDR3 region: CSARDPPTGDYNEQFF. The CDR3 DNA reads as TGCAGTGCTAGAGATCCCCCCACGGGGGACTACAATGAGCAGTTCTTC. This sequence joins TRBV20-1 and TRBJ2-1; D is possibly TRBD2 (6 bases). Germline V gives CDR1 DFQATT, CDR2 SNEGSKA (reference sequence). Trimming removed 0 bases from V and 3 bases from J, with 15 bases in between. The CDR3 is made up of 16 amino acids.

V and J are TRBV2 and TRBJ1-2, with TRBD1 matching over 7 bases. The V gene's germline CDR1 is SNHLY and CDR2 FYNNEI. V lost 4 bases to trimming and J lost 7 bases; unmatched junction nucleotides: 12. The CDR3 extends over 15 amino acids. The CDR3 bases are TGTGCCAGCAGTGTCTGGGACAGTGAGGTTGGTGGCTACACCTTC. Its translation: CASSVWDSEVGGYTF.

The chain joins TRBV6-4 to TRBJ2-7; D is undetermined. The ends were cut back, 5 bases at V and 2 bases at J, with 7 bases in the middle. Germline CDR1 reads MRHNA; CDR2 reads SNTAGT. This CDR3 region has 12 residues. The CDR3 spells CASSLWAYEQYF. The CDR3 DNA sequence: TGTGCCAGCAGTTTATGGGCCTACGAGCAGTACTTC.

This clonotype came up a few times. The chain recombines TRBV25-1 with TRBJ2-1; possible D gene TRBD2, 7 bases. V lost 5 bases and J lost 11, with 19 bases in between. Germline lookup yields CDR1 MGHDK and CDR2 SYGVNS. The CDR3 has 14 residues. Written as DNA, the CDR3 is TGTGCCAGCAGTTCTCTCGGGGGGCTTGGGCAGCAGTTCTTC. Its protein is CASSSLGGLGQQFF.

V and J are TRBV20-1 and TRBJ2-7, with D uncertain. In germline, CDR1 is DFQATT, CDR2 SNEGSKA (reference sequence). V was cut by 5 bases and J by 2 bases, with 10 bases left in between. The CDR3 covers 12 residues. The CDR3 is CSARAATYEQYF. CDR3 nucleotides: TGCAGTGCTCGGGCGGCTACCTACGAGCAGTACTTC.